One and the same sample provided the 14 T cell receptor beta chains below, sequenced in a study of blood T cell repertoires in COVID-19. Only in-frame clones appear in the TCRdb table, and some are missing; sequencing was by immunoSEQ multiplex PCR. The table includes 300,000 to 450,000 clones, approximately 89% detected once. The sample taken for sequencing was PBMCs or T cells enriched from blood (not recorded which). These receptors came from a man aged 40-50 years in a cohort exposed to, infected with or recovered from COVID-19 (not recorded which).

The CDR3 bases are TGCGCCAGCAGCGCGACTAGCGGGGGAAACACCGGGGAGCTGTTTTTT. Protein sequence: CASSATSGGNTGELFF. The chain combines TRBV5-1 with TRBJ2-2; TRBD2 matches 12 bases. The CDR3 totals 16 residues. In germline, CDR1 is SGHRS, CDR2 YFSETQ. The trim removed 4 bases at V and 2 bases at J, leaving 3 bases unmatched.

The V call is TRBV3-1 (or the pseudogene TRBV3-2), the J call TRBJ1-6, with a weak D call TRBD1 (6 bases). The CDR3 has 16 residues. Germline CDR1 and CDR2: LGHDT and YNNKEL (reference sequence). V lost 2 bases and J lost 8, with 16 bases in between. The CDR3 coding sequence is TGTGCCAGCAGCCAAAGAGGGGGGGGGATGGATTCACCCCTCCACTTT. It encodes CASSQRGGGMDSPLHF.

The gene calls are TRBV3-1 (or the pseudogene TRBV3-2) and TRBJ1-2, with D possibly TRBD1 on 5 matching bases. The V gene's germline CDR1 is LGHDT and CDR2 YNNKEL (reference sequence). With 0 bases removed from V and 8 bases from J, the gap between germline ends came to 16 bases. This CDR3 has 15 amino acids. The CDR3 DNA follows: TGTGCCAGCAGCCAAGAAGGCGGGACCCGTCAGGGCTACACCTTC. This codes for CASSQEGGTRQGYTF.

The rearrangement links TRBV5-1 to TRBJ2-7; 9 bases align to TRBD1. V lost 0 bases and J lost 5; bases outside the gene matches: 12. CDR3 length: 17 residues. In germline, CDR1 is SGHRS, CDR2 YFSETQ. The CDR3 reads CASSLGGIGTGNDEQYF. DNA of the CDR3: TGCGCCAGCAGCTTGGGGGGGATCGGGACAGGGAACGACGAGCAGTACTTC.

V and J are TRBV19 and TRBJ1-5; D gene ambiguous. The CDR3 is 15 residues long. Germline CDR1 reads LNHDA; CDR2 reads SQIVND (reference sequence). The germline V and J ends were trimmed by 5 bases and 0 bases, with 11 bases remaining between them. CDR3: CASSAYTYSNQPQHF. CDR3 coding DNA: TGTGCCAGTAGTGCATACACGTATAGCAATCAGCCCCAGCATTTT. Looking up the rest from reference TRBV19 and TRBJ1-5 gives the full variable domain: DGGITQSPKYLFRKEGQNVTLSCEQNLNHDAMYWYRQDPGQGLRLIYYSQIVNDFQKGDIAEGYSVSREKKESFPLTVTSAQKNPTAFYLCASSAYTYSNQPQHFGDGTRLSIL.

The chain has TRBV5-1 and TRBJ2-7; D not resolved. CDR3 size: 15 residues. Germline V gene data show CDR1 as SGHRS and CDR2 as YFSETQ. The V end was cut by 1 base, the J end by 5 bases, with 16 bases between. CDR3 DNA: TGCGCCAGCAGCTTGCAAGTCGCCACTCCCCACGAGCAGTACTTC. The encoded protein is CASSLQVATPHEQYF.

The chain joins TRBV14 to TRBJ2-2, with a possible D match to TRBD2 (5 bases). The length of the CDR3 is 15 residues. Germline V gene lookup returns CDR1 SGHDN and CDR2 FVKESK. V lost 4 bases and J 5 bases, leaving 14 bases between the germline ends. In nucleotides, the CDR3 is TGTGCCAGCAGCCCCCGCGGAGGATGGACCGGGGAGCTGTTTTTT. This gives the protein CASSPRGGWTGELFF. The full variable domain, completed using reference TRBV14 and TRBJ2-2, is EAGVTQFPSHSVIEKGQTVTLRCDPISGHDNLYWYRRVMGKEIKFLLHFVKESKQDESGMPNNRFLAERTGGTYSTLKVQPAELEDSGVYFCASSPRGGWTGELFFGEGSRLTVL.

The sample holds a few counts of this clone. The chain links TRBV5-5 to TRBJ2-7; D might be TRBD2 (5 bases). The ends were cut back, 4 bases at V and 1 base at J, with 18 bases in the middle. This CDR3 has 16 amino acids. Looked up from germline, CDR1 is SGHKS and CDR2 is YYEKEE (reference sequence). CDR3 DNA: TGTGCCAGCAGCGTATCAGCCCCGGGAATGTCCTACGAGCAGTACTTC. Amino acid sequence: CASSVSAPGMSYEQYF.

The chain combines TRBV6-5 with TRBJ1-5; 7 bases map to TRBD1. The CDR3 loop spans 13 amino acids. Trimming cost V 4 bases and J 8 bases; bases outside gene matches: 5. Per germline, CDR1 MNHEY and CDR2 SVGAGI. The CDR3 DNA sequence: TGTGCCAGCAGTTTGACAGGGTTTAAGCCCCAGCATTTT. It encodes CASSLTGFKPQHF.

The chain carries TRBV5-1 and TRBJ2-2; D possibly corresponds to TRBD1 (6 bases). The CDR3 extends over 16 amino acids. V was pared by 0 bases and J by 7 bases, with 16 bases between. Per germline, CDR1 SGHRS and CDR2 YFSETQ. The DNA of the CDR3 is TGCGCCAGCAGCTTGGGGGTCAGGGGAAACGTCGGGGAGCTGTTTTTT. This encodes CASSLGVRGNVGELFF.

With regard to this clone: Other nucleotide sequences from this sample produce the same CDR3. As DNA, the CDR3 is TGTGCCAGTAGTATTGCTGGGAGTAATCAGCCCCAGCATTTT. Encoded protein: CASSIAGSNQPQHF. The gene calls are TRBV19 and TRBJ1-5; D is unclear. V dropped 3 bases and J dropped 4 bases, with 10 bases sitting between them. The CDR3 has 14 residues. Germline CDR1 and CDR2: LNHDA and SQIVND (reference sequence).

The CDR3 DNA reads TGCGCCACCCTAGGCCCCACAGGGGTGAACACTGAAGCTTTCTTT. This codes for CATLGPTGVNTEAFF. The V call is TRBV10-2, the J call TRBJ1-1, with 7 bases fitting TRBD1. Germline V lookup: CDR1 WSHSY, CDR2 SAAADI. The J segment lost 0 bases and the V segment lost 10 bases, leaving 11 bases of the junction unmatched. This CDR3 region has 15 residues.

This clone was recorded once. The rearrangement uses TRBV27 and TRBJ2-1, with TRBD2 matching over 15 bases. The ends lost 6 bases at V and 9 bases at J; junction bases unmatched: 9. This CDR3 region has 16 residues. Germline CDR1 reads MNHEY; CDR2 reads SMNVEV (reference sequence). CDR3 DNA: TGTGCCAGCAGACCTGGACTAGCGGGAGGGAAGGGTGAGCAGTTCTTC. It codes for CASRPGLAGGKGEQFF.

This clone occurred a few times. This chain uses TRBV19 with TRBJ2-7; D may be TRBD1 (5 bases). The ends were cut back, 10 bases at V and 3 bases at J, with 16 bases in the middle. The CDR3 is 13 amino acids. Looked up from germline, CDR1 is LNHDA and CDR2 is SQIVND (reference sequence). This CDR3 reads CATVSGPDYEQYF. The CDR3 region has the DNA TGTGCCACCGTATCAGGGCCAGACTACGAGCAGTACTTC.